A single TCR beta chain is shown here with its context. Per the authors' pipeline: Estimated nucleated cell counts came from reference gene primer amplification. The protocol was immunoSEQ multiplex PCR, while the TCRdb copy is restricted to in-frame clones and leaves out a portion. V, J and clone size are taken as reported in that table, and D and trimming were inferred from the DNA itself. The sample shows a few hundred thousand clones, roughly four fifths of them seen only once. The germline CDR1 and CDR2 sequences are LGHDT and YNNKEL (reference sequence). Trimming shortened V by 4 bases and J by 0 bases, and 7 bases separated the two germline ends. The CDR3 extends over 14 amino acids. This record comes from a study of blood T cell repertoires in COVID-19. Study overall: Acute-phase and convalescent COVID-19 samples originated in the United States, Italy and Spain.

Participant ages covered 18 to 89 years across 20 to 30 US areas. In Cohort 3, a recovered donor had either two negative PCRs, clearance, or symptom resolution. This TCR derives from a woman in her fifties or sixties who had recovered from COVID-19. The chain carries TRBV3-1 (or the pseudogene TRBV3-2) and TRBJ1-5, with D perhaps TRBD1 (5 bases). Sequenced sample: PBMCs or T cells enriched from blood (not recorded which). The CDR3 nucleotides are TGTGCCAGCAGCCCAGACAGTAGCAATCAGCCCCAGCATTTT. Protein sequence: CASSPDSSNQPQHF.